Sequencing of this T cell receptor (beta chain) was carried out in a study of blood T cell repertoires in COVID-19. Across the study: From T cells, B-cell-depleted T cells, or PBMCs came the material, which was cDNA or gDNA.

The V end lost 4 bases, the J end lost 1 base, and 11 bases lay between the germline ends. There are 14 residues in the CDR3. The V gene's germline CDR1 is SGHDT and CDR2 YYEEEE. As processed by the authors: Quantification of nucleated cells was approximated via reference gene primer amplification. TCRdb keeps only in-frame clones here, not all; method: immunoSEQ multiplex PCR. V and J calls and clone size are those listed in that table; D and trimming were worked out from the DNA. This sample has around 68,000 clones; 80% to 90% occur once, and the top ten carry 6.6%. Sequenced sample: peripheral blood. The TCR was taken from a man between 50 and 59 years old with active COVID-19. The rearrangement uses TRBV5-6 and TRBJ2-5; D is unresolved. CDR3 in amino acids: CASSPSGSQETQYF. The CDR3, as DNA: TGTGCCAGCAGCCCTTCGGGTAGCCAAGAGACCCAGTACTTC.